The present entry profiles one TCR beta chain with its context. V was clipped by 1 base and J by 6 bases; unmatched bases: 2. Germline values: CDR1 MGHRA, CDR2 YSYEKL. This CDR3 comprises 15 residues. The data originate from a study of blood T cell repertoires in COVID-19. The wider study: The origin of the acute and convalescent COVID-19 samples was the United States, Italy and Spain. PBMCs, B-cell-depleted T cells, or T cells were the source of the cDNA or gDNA that made up the material.

Authors' analysis steps: Amplifying reference gene primers gave estimates of nucleated cell counts. Sequenced by immunoSEQ multiplex PCR; TCRdb stores in-frame clones only, minus some. V and J calls and clone size are given by that table; D and trimming were obtained from the DNA. The table includes 200,000 to 300,000 clones, about 80% detected once. This receptor was identified in an elderly woman with acute or convalescent COVID-19. The chain has TRBV4-1 and TRBJ2-4, with 11 bases that match TRBD1. Sequencing was performed on peripheral blood. This chain's CDR3 is CASSQAGQGVNIQYF. For the CDR3, the DNA is TGCGCCAGCAGCCAAGCGGGACAGGGGGTAAACATTCAGTACTTC.